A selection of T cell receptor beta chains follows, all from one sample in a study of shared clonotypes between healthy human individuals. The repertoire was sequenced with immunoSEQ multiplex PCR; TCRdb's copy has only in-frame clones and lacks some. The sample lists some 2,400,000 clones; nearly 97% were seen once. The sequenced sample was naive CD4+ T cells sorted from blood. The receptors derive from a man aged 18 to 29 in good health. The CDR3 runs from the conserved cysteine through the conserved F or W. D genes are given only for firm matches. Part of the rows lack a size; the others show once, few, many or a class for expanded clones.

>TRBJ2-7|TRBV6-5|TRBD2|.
CASSYFGLAGGYEQYF
TGTGCCAGCAGTTACTTCGGACTAGCGGGAGGGTACGAGCAGTACTTC
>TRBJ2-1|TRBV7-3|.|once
CASSLTPFTNNEQFF
TGTGCCAGCAGCTTAACTCCTTTTACCAACAATGAGCAGTTCTTC
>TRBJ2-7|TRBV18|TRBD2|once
CASSLGTSDTYEQYF
TGTGCCAGCTCACTAGGGACTAGCGATACCTACGAGCAGTACTTC
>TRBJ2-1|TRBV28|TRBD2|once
CASSLWSSGGTSYNEQFF
TGTGCCAGCAGTTTATGGTCTAGCGGGGGAACCTCCTACAATGAGCAGTTCTTC
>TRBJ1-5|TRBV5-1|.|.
CASSLAGGDQPQHF
TGCGCCAGCAGCTTAGCCGGGGGGGATCAGCCCCAGCATTTT
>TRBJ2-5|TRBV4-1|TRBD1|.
CASSRQGIPETQYF
TGCGCCAGCAGCCGACAGGGGATTCCAGAGACCCAGTACTTC
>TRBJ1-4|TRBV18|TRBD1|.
CASSEDRGSAKLFF
TGTGCCAGCTCAGAGGACAGGGGCTCGGCAAAACTGTTTTTT
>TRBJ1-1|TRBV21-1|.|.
CASNPGTVEAFF
TGTGCCAGCAACCCGGGGACAGTTGAAGCTTTCTTT
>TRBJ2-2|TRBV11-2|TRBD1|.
CASSFTGTGTGELFF
TGTGCCAGCAGCTTTACCGGGACAGGCACCGGGGAGCTGTTTTTT
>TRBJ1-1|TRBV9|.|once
CASSVGGSNANTEAFF
TGTGCCAGCAGCGTAGGGGGATCAAATGCGAACACTGAAGCTTTCTTT
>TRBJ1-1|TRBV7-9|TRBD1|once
CASSPTGQGGEAFF
TGTGCCAGCAGCCCTACAGGACAGGGCGGTGAAGCTTTCTTT
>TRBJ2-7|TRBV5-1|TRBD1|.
CASSLAGQVSYEQYF
TGCGCCAGCAGCCTGGCAGGACAGGTCTCCTACGAGCAGTACTTC
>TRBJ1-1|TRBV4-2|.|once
CASSHQEGSENTEAFF
TGTGCCAGCAGCCACCAAGAGGGGAGTGAGAACACTGAAGCTTTCTTT
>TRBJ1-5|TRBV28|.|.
CASSLSYSNQPQHF
TGTGCCAGCAGTTTATCCTATAGCAATCAGCCCCAGCATTTT
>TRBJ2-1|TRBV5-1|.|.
CASSLGQWNEQFF
TGCGCCAGCAGCCTAGGACAGTGGAATGAGCAGTTCTTC
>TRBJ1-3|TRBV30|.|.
CAWSIRTGSGNTIYF
TGTGCCTGGAGTATCAGAACAGGGTCTGGAAACACCATATATTTT
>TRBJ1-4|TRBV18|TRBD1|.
CASSSRPGGEKLFF
TGTGCCAGCTCATCCCGGCCAGGGGGTGAAAAACTGTTTTTT
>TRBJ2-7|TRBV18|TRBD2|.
CASSPPGLAGVEQYF
TGTGCCAGCTCACCACCGGGACTAGCGGGAGTCGAGCAGTACTTC
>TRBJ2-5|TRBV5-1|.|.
CASSYTGTNQETQYF
TGCGCCAGCAGCTACACAGGGACAAACCAAGAGACCCAGTACTTC
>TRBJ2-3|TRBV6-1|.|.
CASSQPPGRNTQYF
TGTGCCAGCAGCCAACCCCCTGGACGCAATACGCAGTATTTT
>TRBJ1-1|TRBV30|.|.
CAWNREITEAFF
TGTGCCTGGAACAGGGAGATCACTGAAGCTTTCTTT
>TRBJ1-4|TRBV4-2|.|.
CASSLIQQTSNEKLFF
TGTGCCAGCAGCCTAATTCAACAAACTTCAAATGAAAAACTGTTTTTT